The present T cell receptor (beta chain) was sequenced within a study of T-cell memory formation after mild COVID-19. Using its own MiXCR run on the 5' RACE reads, TCRdb lists one record per CDR3 protein. Here the sample spans 300,000 to 400,000 distinct CDR3 sequences, 10% to 15% being singletons. V was pared by 8 bases and J by 0 bases, with 18 bases between. Germline CDR1 SNHLY, CDR2 FYNNEI. The CDR3 sequence is 16 residues long. Material for sequencing was PBMCs or a T cell subset sorted from them (not recorded which). The V gene is TRBV2, the J gene TRBJ2-3; D unresolved. The receptor's source is a man between 18 and 29 years old who had mild COVID-19 (a few samples of this study predate the infection). Cell type and time point are not known. The CDR3 DNA reads as TGTGCCAGCGATGGGGATCGGGTGGGAAGCACAGATACGCAGTATTTT. Translating gives CASDGDRVGSTDTQYF.